The 10 T cell receptor beta chains presented below share a single source sample, sequenced in a study of Graves' ophthalmopathy and Graves' hyperthyroidism. Scientists amplified the TCR beta CDR3 regions from RNA transcripts. An opening RT-PCR round employed HTBI primers and preceded a second-round multiplex PCR. TCRdb re-called the multiplex PCR reads through MiXCR, storing one row per CDR3 protein. This sample has a few hundred thousand distinct CDR3 sequences, with about 16% found just once. The source material was peripheral blood. Every receptor here comes from a woman under 30 with stable Graves' hyperthyroidism.

The J gene is TRBJ1-6, the V gene TRBV18; D ambiguous. Germline CDR1 reads KGHSH; CDR2 reads LQKENI. CDR3 length: 14 residues. Trimming left V 2 bases short and J 0 bases short, with 2 bases between. The CDR3 loop reads CASSPVSYNSPLHF. The CDR3 DNA follows: TGTGCCAGCTCACCAGTCTCCTATAATTCACCCCTCCACTTT.

CDR3 in DNA: TGTGCCAGCCGATCTGCTGGTGAAGGGACGAATGGCTACACCTTC. This codes for CASRSAGEGTNGYTF. This sequence joins TRBV6-1 and TRBJ1-2; a possible D gene is TRBD1 (5 bases). The V end was cut by 8 bases, the J end by 6 bases, with 22 bases between. The CDR3 loop spans 15 amino acids. In germline, CDR1 is MNHNS, CDR2 SASEGT.

This clonotype was seen ten or more times. The V call is TRBV12-3 or TRBV12-4, the J call TRBJ1-5; no clear D gene. Trimming took 5 bases from V and 7 from J, leaving 12 bases between them. The length of the CDR3 is 13 residues. The CDR3, as DNA: TGTGCCAGCAGTCTTGACTGGGTACAGCCCCAGCATTTT. Residues: CASSLDWVQPQHF.

This clonotype was seen many times. This sequence joins TRBV6-5 and TRBJ1-1; D gene unclear. The ends were cut back, 0 bases at V and 1 base at J, with 9 bases in the middle. The CDR3 runs to 15 residues. Germline lookup yields CDR1 MNHEY and CDR2 SVGAGI. The CDR3 protein is CASSYSRGPNTEAFF. CDR3 bases: TGTGCCAGCAGTTACTCACGTGGGCCGAACACTGAAGCTTTCTTT.

In its sample, this clonotype was seen many times. The chain carries TRBV6-5 and TRBJ1-2; D unresolved. The CDR3 consists of 15 residues. Germline CDR1 and CDR2: MNHEY and SVGAGI. Trimming stripped 0 bases from V and 1 base from J, with 9 bases between. The CDR3 sequence is CASSYSRRSNYGYTF. DNA of the CDR3: TGTGCCAGCAGTTACTCGCGCAGGAGTAACTATGGCTACACCTTC.

This clonotype was observed at least ten times. The chain employs TRBV6-5 and TRBJ2-7; 7 bases match TRBD2. Trimming took 8 bases from V and 4 from J; bases not matched to a gene: 11. Germline V gene data show CDR1 as MNHEY and CDR2 as SVGAGI. This CDR3 is built from 14 residues. The CDR3 is CASERVAGAYEQYF. CDR3 DNA sequence: TGTGCCAGCGAACGGGTGGCGGGAGCATACGAGCAGTACTTC.

The chain combines TRBV2 with TRBJ2-2; D is possibly TRBD2 (6 bases). CDR3 length: 13 residues. V was cut by 1 base and J by 7 bases, with 7 bases left in between. Germline V gene sequence: CDR1 SNHLY, CDR2 FYNNEI. The CDR3 protein is CASSEVRGGELFF. For the CDR3, the DNA is TGTGCCAGCAGTGAAGTGCGGGGCGGGGAGCTGTTTTTT.

There are many counts of this clonotype. V is TRBV29-1 and J is TRBJ2-7; 7 bases are shared with TRBD2. The J segment lost 3 bases and the V segment lost 5 bases, leaving 4 bases of the junction unmatched. From germline, CDR1 is SQVTM and CDR2 ANQGSEA. The CDR3 totals 12 residues. The DNA for the CDR3 is TGCAGCGTTTCCTCTAGCGGCTACGAGCAGTACTTC. Translating it yields CSVSSSGYEQYF.

This clonotype was observed at least ten times. The chain couples TRBV12-3 or TRBV12-4 to TRBJ2-2; 8 bases are shared with TRBD1. V shed 8 bases, J shed 0 bases, and the junction held 2 bases outside the gene matches. This CDR3 has 14 amino acids. CDR3 sequence (DNA): TGTGCCAGCGCAGGGGGCGCGAACACCGGGGAGCTGTTTTTT. Amino acid sequence: CASAGGANTGELFF.

This clonotype was picked up many times. The CDR3 here is CSARVGSDIAYEQYF. DNA for the CDR3: TGCAGTGCTAGAGTTGGGTCAGACATAGCCTACGAGCAGTACTTC. The genes are TRBV20-1 and TRBJ2-7; D is uncertain. V was trimmed by 1 base and J by 2 bases, leaving 15 bases between them. The germline gives CDR1 DFQATT, CDR2 SNEGSKA (reference sequence). The CDR3 covers 15 residues.